These 11 T cell receptor beta chains share one sample of origin, sequenced in a study of T cell changes during pregnancy in multiple sclerosis. Libraries were prepared by immunoSEQ multiplex PCR; TCRdb keeps only in-frame clonotypes and omits some of them. The sample records 57,000 or so clones, approximately 88% being singletons. Material: peripheral blood, obtained in the first trimester of pregnancy. The receptors were sampled from a female donor with multiple sclerosis, enrolled in a pregnancy study.

This clone was picked up a small number of times. The chain uses TRBV5-1 and TRBJ2-2; no clear D gene. The CDR3 covers 13 residues. Germline values: CDR1 SGHRS, CDR2 YFSETQ. The germline V and J ends were trimmed by 4 bases and 6 bases, with 10 bases remaining between them. This CDR3 is CASSPFRPGELFF. The DNA of the CDR3 is TGCGCCAGCAGCCCCTTCCGTCCCGGGGAGCTGTTTTTT.

J is TRBJ1-4 and V is TRBV5-1; TRBD1 matches 8 bases. In germline, CDR1 is SGHRS, CDR2 YFSETQ. This CDR3 spans 14 amino acids. With 4 bases clipped from V and 7 bases from J, the junction kept 6 bases outside the gene matches. The chain's CDR3 is CASSPGQGGEKLFF. The CDR3 DNA reads TGCGCCAGCAGCCCTGGACAGGGCGGTGAAAAACTGTTTTTT.

The chain is built from TRBV12-2 and TRBJ2-1; the tabulated D call, TRBD2, remains unverified against the DNA. TRBV12-2 is a known pseudogene. This CDR3 region has 16 residues. The DNA for the CDR3 is TGTGCAAGTCGCTTACACGGGGGGCTAACGGGGAATGAGCAGTTCTTC. Protein product: CASRLHGGLTGNEQFF.

The chain is built from TRBV7-2 and TRBJ2-1; 10 bases line up with TRBD1. The CDR3 has 16 residues. Germline-derived CDR1 and CDR2 are SGHTA and FQGNSA. V gave up 5 bases and J gave up 9 bases; unmatched junction bases: 13. The CDR3 bases are TGTGCCAGCAGCCAAGGGGGGGGACAGGGGTTAAGTGAGCAGTTCTTC. Translation: CASSQGGGQGLSEQFF.

This clone was observed once. The rearrangement links TRBV27 to TRBJ2-5, with a possible D match to TRBD2 (5 bases). The germline V gene encodes CDR1 MNHEY and CDR2 SMNVEV (reference sequence). Trimming took off 0 bases at V and 1 base at J, with 9 bases between the two ends. This CDR3 comprises 15 residues. The DNA for the CDR3 is TGTGCCAGCAGTTTATCGTCGGGGTCCCAAGAGACCCAGTACTTC. Translating it yields CASSLSSGSQETQYF.

The chain employs TRBV19 and TRBJ1-1; D possibly corresponds to TRBD1 (5 bases). From germline, CDR1 is LNHDA and CDR2 SQIVND (reference sequence). The CDR3 has 16 residues. V was shortened by 7 bases and J by 1 base, with 19 bases between the two germline ends. CDR3 sequence (DNA): TGTGCCAGTATAAGCTGGCAGGGAATGGGGAACACTGAAGCTTTCTTT. Its protein product is CASISWQGMGNTEAFF.

This chain uses TRBV9 with TRBJ1-1, with 7 bases that match TRBD1. This CDR3 spans 16 amino acids. Trimming removed 3 bases from V and 1 base from J; junction bases left unmatched: 9. CDR1 is SGDLS, CDR2 YYNGEE, per germline. CDR3 sequence reads: CASSAYTGAWNTEAFF. The CDR3 bases are TGTGCCAGCAGCGCTTACACAGGGGCTTGGAACACTGAAGCTTTCTTT.

This rearrangement joins TRBV10-3 to TRBJ2-7; perhaps TRBD2 as D (5 bases). Germline V gives CDR1 ENHRY, CDR2 SYGVKD. The V and J ends lost 6 bases and 4 bases respectively, with 22 bases between them. The CDR3 has 16 residues. CDR3 amino acids: CAISDDTPPGIYEQYF. The CDR3 DNA reads as TGTGCCATCAGCGATGACACTCCTCCGGGAATATACGAGCAGTACTTC.

This clone was recorded a few times. The V gene is TRBV19, the J gene TRBJ2-6; a weak D match, TRBD2 (7 bases). Trimming left V 4 bases short and J 3 bases short, with 13 bases between. The V gene's germline CDR1 is LNHDA and CDR2 SQIVND (reference sequence). The CDR3 has 16 residues. CDR3 nucleotide sequence: TGTGCCAGTAGTAACGGCGGGGGCGGTGGGGCCAACGTCCTGACTTTC. Translation: CASSNGGGGGANVLTF.

The CDR3 sequence is CASSYSSGEYQETQYF. The CDR3 nucleotides are TGTGCCAGCAGTTACTCTAGCGGAGAGTACCAAGAGACCCAGTACTTC. This chain joins TRBV6-5 and TRBJ2-5, with D possibly matching TRBD2 (6 bases). This CDR3 spans 16 amino acids. Trimming left V 0 bases short and J 0 bases short, with 11 bases between. Germline CDR1 MNHEY, CDR2 SVGAGI.

The V and J genes are TRBV28 and TRBJ1-4, with D perhaps TRBD1 (5 bases). The CDR3 covers 18 residues. The V end lost 4 bases, the J end lost 3 bases, and 21 bases lay between the germline ends. Germline CDR1 MDHEN, CDR2 SYDVKM. CDR3 residues: CASSSPSRVGWSNEKLFF. The DNA of the CDR3 is TGTGCCAGCAGTTCTCCGTCCAGGGTGGGGTGGTCTAATGAAAAACTGTTTTTT.